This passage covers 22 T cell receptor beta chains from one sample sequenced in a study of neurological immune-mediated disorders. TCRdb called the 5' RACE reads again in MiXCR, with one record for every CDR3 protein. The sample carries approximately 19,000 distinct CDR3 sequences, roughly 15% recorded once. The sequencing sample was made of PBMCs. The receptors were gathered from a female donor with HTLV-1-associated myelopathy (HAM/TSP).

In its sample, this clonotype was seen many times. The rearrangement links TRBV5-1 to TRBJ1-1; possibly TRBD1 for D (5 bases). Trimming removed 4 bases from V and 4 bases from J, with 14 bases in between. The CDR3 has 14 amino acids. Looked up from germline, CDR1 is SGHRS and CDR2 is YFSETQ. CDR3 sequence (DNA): TGCGCCAGCAGCCCGGAATCGGGGGTCACTGAAGCTTTCTTT. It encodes CASSPESGVTEAFF.

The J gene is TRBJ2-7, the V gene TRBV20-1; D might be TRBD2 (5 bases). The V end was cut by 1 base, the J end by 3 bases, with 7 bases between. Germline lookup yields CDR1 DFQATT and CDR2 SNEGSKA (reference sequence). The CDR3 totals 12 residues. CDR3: CSARAGNYEQYF. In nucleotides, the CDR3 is TGCAGTGCTAGAGCCGGGAACTACGAGCAGTACTTC.

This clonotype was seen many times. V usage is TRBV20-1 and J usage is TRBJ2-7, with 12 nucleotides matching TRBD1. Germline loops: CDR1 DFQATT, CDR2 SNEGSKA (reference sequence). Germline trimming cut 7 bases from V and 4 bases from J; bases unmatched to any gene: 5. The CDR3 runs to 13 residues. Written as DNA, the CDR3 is TGCAGTGTTCCGGGACAGGGGGCTTACGAGCAGTACTTC. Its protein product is CSVPGQGAYEQYF.

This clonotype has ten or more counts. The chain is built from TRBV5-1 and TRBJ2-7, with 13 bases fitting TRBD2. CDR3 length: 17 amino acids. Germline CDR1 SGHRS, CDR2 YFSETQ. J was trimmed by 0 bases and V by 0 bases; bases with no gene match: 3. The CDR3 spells CASSLVGTSGISYEQYF. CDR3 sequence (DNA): TGCGCCAGCAGCTTGGTTGGGACTAGCGGGATCTCCTACGAGCAGTACTTC.

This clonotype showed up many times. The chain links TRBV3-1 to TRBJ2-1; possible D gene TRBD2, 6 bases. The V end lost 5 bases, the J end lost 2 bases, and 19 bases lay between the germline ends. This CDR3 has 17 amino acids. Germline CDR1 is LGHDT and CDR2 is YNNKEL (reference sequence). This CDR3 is CASSSRSGGETYNEQFF. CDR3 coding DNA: TGTGCCAGCAGCTCCCGCTCGGGCGGGGAAACCTACAATGAGCAGTTCTTC.

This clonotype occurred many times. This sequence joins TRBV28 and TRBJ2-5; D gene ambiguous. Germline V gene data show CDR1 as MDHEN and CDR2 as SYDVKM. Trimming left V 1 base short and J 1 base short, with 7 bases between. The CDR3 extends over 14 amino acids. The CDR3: CASSLLGSQETQYF. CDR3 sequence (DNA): TGTGCCAGCAGTTTATTAGGCAGCCAAGAGACCCAGTACTTC.

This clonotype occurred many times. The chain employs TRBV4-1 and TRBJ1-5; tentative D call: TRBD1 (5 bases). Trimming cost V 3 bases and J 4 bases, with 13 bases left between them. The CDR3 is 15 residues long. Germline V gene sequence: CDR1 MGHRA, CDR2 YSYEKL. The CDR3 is CASSHLQGSNQPQHF. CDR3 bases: TGCGCCAGCAGCCACCTGCAGGGTTCTAATCAGCCCCAGCATTTT.

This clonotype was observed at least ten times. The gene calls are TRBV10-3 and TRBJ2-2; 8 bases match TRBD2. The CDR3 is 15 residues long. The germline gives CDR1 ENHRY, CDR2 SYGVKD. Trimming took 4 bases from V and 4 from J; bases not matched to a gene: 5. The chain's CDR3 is CAISASGRFTGELFF. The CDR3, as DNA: TGTGCCATCAGTGCTAGCGGGCGATTCACCGGGGAGCTGTTTTTT.

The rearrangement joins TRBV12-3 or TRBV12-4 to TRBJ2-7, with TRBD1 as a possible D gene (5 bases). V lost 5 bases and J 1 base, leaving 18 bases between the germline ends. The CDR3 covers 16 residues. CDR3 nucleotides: TGTGCCAGCAGTGCCGGACATGGGATGGGGTCCTACGAGCAGTACTTC. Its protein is CASSAGHGMGSYEQYF.

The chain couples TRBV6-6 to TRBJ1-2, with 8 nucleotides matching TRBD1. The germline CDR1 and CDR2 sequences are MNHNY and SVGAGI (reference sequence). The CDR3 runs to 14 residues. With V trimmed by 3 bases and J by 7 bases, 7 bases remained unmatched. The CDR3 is CASSYGTGRGGYTF. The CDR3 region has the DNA TGTGCCAGCAGTTATGGGACAGGAAGGGGTGGCTACACCTTC.

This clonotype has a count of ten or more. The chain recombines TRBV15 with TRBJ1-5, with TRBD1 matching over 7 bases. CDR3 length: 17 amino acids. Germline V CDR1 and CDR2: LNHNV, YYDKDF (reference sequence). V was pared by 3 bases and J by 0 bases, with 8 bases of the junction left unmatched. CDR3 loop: CATSRLAGGLSNQPQHF. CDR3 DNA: TGTGCCACCAGCAGGTTGGCAGGGGGTCTTAGCAATCAGCCCCAGCATTTT.

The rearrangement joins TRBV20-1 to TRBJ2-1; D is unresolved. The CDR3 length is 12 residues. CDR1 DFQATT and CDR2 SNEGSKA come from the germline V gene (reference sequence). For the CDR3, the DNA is TGCAATTCTAGGTCGACCTACAATGAGCAGTTCTTC. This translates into CNSRSTYNEQFF.

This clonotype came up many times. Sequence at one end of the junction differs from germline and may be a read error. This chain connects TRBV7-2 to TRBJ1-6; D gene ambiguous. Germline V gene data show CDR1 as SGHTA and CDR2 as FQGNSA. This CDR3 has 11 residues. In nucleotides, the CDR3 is TGTGCCAGCAGCTCCCTGTTTTGTGAGGCTTTT. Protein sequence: CASSSLFCEAF.

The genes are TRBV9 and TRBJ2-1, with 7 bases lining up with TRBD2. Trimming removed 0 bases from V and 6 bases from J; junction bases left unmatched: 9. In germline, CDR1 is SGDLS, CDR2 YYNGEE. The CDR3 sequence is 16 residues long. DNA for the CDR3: TGTGCCAGCAGCGTAGAGAGTAGCGGGCGGCCCAATGAGCAGTTCTTC. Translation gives CASSVESSGRPNEQFF.

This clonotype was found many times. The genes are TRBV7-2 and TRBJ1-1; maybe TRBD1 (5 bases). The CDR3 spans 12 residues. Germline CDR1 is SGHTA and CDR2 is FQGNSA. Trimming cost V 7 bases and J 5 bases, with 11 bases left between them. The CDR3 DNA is TGTGCCAGCACAACGCGGGGGACTGAAGCTTTCTTT. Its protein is CASTTRGTEAFF.

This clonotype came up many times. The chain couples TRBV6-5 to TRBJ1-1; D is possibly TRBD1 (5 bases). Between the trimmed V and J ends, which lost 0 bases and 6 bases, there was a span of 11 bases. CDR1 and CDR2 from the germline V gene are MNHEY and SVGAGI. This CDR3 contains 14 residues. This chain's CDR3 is CASSYSIGDAEAFF. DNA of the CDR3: TGTGCCAGCAGTTACTCGATAGGGGACGCTGAAGCTTTCTTT.

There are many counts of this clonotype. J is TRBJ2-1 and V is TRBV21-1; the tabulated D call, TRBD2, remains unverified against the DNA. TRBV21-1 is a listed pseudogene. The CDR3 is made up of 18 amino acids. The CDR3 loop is CASSKDGELAGAYNEQFF. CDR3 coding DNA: TGTGCCAGCAGCAAAGATGGCGAACTAGCGGGAGCCTACAATGAGCAGTTCTTC.

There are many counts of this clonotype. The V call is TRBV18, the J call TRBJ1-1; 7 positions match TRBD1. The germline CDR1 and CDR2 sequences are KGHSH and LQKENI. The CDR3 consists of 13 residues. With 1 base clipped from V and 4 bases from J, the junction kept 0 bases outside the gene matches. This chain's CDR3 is CASSPQGATEAFF. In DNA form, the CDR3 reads TGTGCCAGCTCACCACAGGGGGCCACTGAAGCTTTCTTT.

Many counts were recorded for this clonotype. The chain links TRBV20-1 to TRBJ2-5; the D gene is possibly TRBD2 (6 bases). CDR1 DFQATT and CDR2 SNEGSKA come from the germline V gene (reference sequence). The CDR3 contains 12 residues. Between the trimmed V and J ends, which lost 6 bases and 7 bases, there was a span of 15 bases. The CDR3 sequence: CSAEGREATQYF. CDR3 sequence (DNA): TGCAGTGCAGAGGGCAGGGAGGCGACCCAGTACTTC.

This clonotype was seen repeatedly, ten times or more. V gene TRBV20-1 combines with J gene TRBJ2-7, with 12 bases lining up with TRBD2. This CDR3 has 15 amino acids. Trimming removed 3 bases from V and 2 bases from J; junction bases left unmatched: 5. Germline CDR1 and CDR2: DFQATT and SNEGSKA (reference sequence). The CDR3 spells CSASGLAGRTYEQYF. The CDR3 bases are TGCAGTGCTAGTGGACTAGCGGGGAGAACCTACGAGCAGTACTTC.

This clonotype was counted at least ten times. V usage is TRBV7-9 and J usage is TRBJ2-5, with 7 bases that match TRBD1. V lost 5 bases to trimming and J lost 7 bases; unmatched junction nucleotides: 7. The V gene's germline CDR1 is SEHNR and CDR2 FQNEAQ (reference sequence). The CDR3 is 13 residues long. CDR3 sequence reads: CASSPDRSGTQYF. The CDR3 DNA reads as TGTGCCAGCAGCCCGGACAGGAGCGGGACCCAGTACTTC.

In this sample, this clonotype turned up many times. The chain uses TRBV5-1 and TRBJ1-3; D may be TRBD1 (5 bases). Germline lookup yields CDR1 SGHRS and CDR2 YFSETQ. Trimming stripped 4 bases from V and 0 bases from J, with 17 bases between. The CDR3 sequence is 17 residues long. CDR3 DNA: TGCGCCAGCAGCATCACTTACAGGTCTAACTCTGGAAACACCATATATTTT. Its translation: CASSITYRSNSGNTIYF.